This TCR beta chain is from a study of T cell responses to AZD1222 COVID-19 vaccine. The CDR3 length is 13 residues. V lost 7 bases to trimming and J lost 6 bases, with 16 bases between them. Some clones are missing from TCRdb's copy, which holds only in-frame ones; the method was immunoSEQ multiplex PCR. The repertoire holds around 130,000 clones, with just over 85% as singletons. The sample here was peripheral blood, taken on day 0 of AZD1222 vaccination. The rearrangement joins TRBV12-3 or TRBV12-4 to TRBJ2-7; no clear D gene. The TCR originated in an adult in good health. In nucleotides, the CDR3 is TGTGCCAGCACCCTGGGCACCTTGCGCGAGCAGTACTTC. It is translated as CASTLGTLREQYF.